The present entry profiles one T cell receptor beta chain with its context. The length of the CDR3 is 13 residues. Germline lookup yields CDR1 LNHDA and CDR2 SQIVND (reference sequence). Trimming cost V 3 bases and J 3 bases; bases outside gene matches: 1. The sample belongs to a study of shared clonotypes between healthy human individuals. Some clones are missing from TCRdb's copy, which holds only in-frame ones; the method was immunoSEQ multiplex PCR. The table lists 650,000 to 700,000 clones, 90% of them singletons. The receptor was derived from a man younger than 35 in good health. Some clones in this sample may be carry-over from other donors' samples. Sequencing was done on a sample of memory CD8+ T cells from PBMCs. Subset: CD45RO+ cells pooled with CCR7-negative TemRA cells. The rearrangement uses TRBV19 and TRBJ1-1; 7 nucleotides line up with TRBD1. The CDR3 region has the DNA TGTGCCAGTAGTATGACAGGGTACACTGAAGCTTTCTTT. Its protein product is CASSMTGYTEAFF.